The sequence of this T cell receptor beta chain was determined in a study of CD8 T cells in ankylosing spondylitis. For this clonotype: The antigen is undetermined.

One entry per CDR3 protein results from TCRdb running MiXCR on the 5' RACE reads. This table has about 840,000 distinct CDR3 sequences, about 11% appearing once. Findings and limits, study-wide: Peripheral blood held disease-linked clones only at relatively low frequency, and these were CD8+. Disease-linked clones reportedly concentrated significantly in matched ankylosing spondylitis synovial fluid. Typical of ankylosing spondylitis blood, it appeared, was a TCR beta motif of fewer than ten highly homologous variants.

Looked up from germline, CDR1 is SGHRS and CDR2 is YFSETQ. V was pared by 0 bases and J by 10 bases, with 6 bases of the junction left unmatched. The CDR3 consists of 14 residues. This receptor was obtained from a male donor with ankylosing spondylitis. This rearrangement joins TRBV5-1 to TRBJ1-4; 7 positions agree with TRBD1. Sequences were obtained from blood, either unsorted or a sorted T cell fraction (not recorded which). The CDR3 DNA is TGCGCCAGCAGCTTGGAATCGACAGGGTCAAAACTGTTTTTT. Its protein is CASSLESTGSKLFF.